This entry lists 10 T cell receptor beta chains sequenced from one sample in a study of cytomegalovirus exposure and HLA in healthy donors. Use of 60 Vbeta and 13 Jbeta primers characterized the PCR. Repertoires were generated with immunoSEQ multiplex PCR, while TCRdb's copy carries only in-frame clones and drops some. The sample lists 180,000 or so clones, approximately 9.5% occurring once. Sequencing was done on a sample of PBMCs. These receptors were taken from a woman in her 30s in good health and CMV-seropositive.

This clone showed up just a few times. This chain joins TRBV15 and TRBJ2-3; 10 nucleotides agree with TRBD1. This CDR3 is built from 15 residues. Germline V lookup: CDR1 LNHNV, CDR2 YYDKDF (reference sequence). The V segment lost 5 bases and the J segment 1 base; nucleotides outside the gene matches: 3. CDR3 protein: CATSVGTGGTDTQYF. In DNA, the CDR3 is TGTGCCACCAGCGTGGGGACAGGGGGCACAGATACGCAGTATTTT.

J is TRBJ1-5 and V is TRBV9; 9 bases are a match to TRBD1. With 3 bases clipped from V and 4 bases from J, the junction kept 8 bases outside the gene matches. CDR3 length equals 16 residues. Germline V CDR1 and CDR2: SGDLS, YYNGEE. The CDR3 coding sequence is TGTGCCAGCAGCGAGGGACAGGGAGCCCTTAATCAGCCCCAGCATTTT. Residues: CASSEGQGALNQPQHF.

The table lists this clone with a few counts. The chain combines TRBV6-1 with TRBJ1-2, with D maybe TRBD1 (5 bases). Germline V gives CDR1 MNHNS, CDR2 SASEGT. With 0 bases removed from V and 2 bases from J, the gap between germline ends came to 13 bases. This CDR3 region has 16 residues. CDR3 sequence: CASSEAGTPSNYGYTF. CDR3 DNA: TGTGCCAGCAGTGAAGCCGGGACTCCATCAAACTATGGCTACACCTTC.

The chain has TRBV19 and TRBJ1-1, with 7 bases aligning to TRBD1. Germline V gene data show CDR1 as LNHDA and CDR2 as SQIVND (reference sequence). This CDR3 region has 14 residues. With 5 bases clipped from V and 5 bases from J, the junction kept 8 bases outside the gene matches. The CDR3 nucleotides are TGTGCCAGTAGTTTTACAGGGGTCTTGACTGAAGCTTTCTTT. This encodes CASSFTGVLTEAFF.

This clone has more than one count but fewer than ten. The rearrangement links TRBV15 to TRBJ2-1; TRBD1 might be the D (6 bases). The CDR3 totals 16 residues. Trimming took off 1 base at V and 7 bases at J, with 17 bases between the two ends. Germline CDR1 reads LNHNV; CDR2 reads YYDKDF (reference sequence). This CDR3 reads CATSRVGAARRNEQFF. The CDR3 DNA reads TGTGCCACCAGCAGAGTGGGGGCGGCCCGACGGAATGAGCAGTTCTTC.

This clone has just a few counts. V is TRBV30 and J is TRBJ1-5; D perhaps matches TRBD1 (6 bases). The germline CDR1 and CDR2 sequences are GTSNPN and SVGIG (reference sequence). V was clipped by 2 bases and J by 0 bases, with 11 bases between them. The CDR3 covers 15 residues. CDR3 loop: CAWSIGQYSNQPQHF. The CDR3 DNA reads TGTGCCTGGAGTATAGGACAGTATAGCAATCAGCCCCAGCATTTT.

This clone was counted only a few times. The chain carries TRBV15 and TRBJ1-6, with D possibly being TRBD1 (6 bases). The germline CDR1 and CDR2 sequences are LNHNV and YYDKDF (reference sequence). This CDR3 is built from 12 residues. Trimming removed 9 bases from V and 5 bases from J, with 8 bases in between. The CDR3 coding sequence is TGTGCCACGCAGGGGAATAATTCACCCCTCCACTTT. This encodes CATQGNNSPLHF.

This rearrangement joins TRBV19 to TRBJ2-4; the D gene is possibly TRBD2 (7 bases). CDR3 size: 15 residues. The germline V and J ends were trimmed by 1 base and 6 bases, with 13 bases remaining between them. Germline lookup yields CDR1 LNHDA and CDR2 SQIVND (reference sequence). CDR3 sequence: CASSIGRGGLNIQYF. The CDR3 coding sequence is TGTGCCAGTAGTATAGGAAGGGGGGGGTTAAACATTCAGTACTTC.

Points on this clone: The identical CDR3 is also encoded by other nucleotide sequences in the sample. This sequence joins TRBV5-1 and TRBJ1-1; tentative D call: TRBD1 (6 bases). The CDR3 runs to 14 residues. Germline V CDR1 and CDR2: SGHRS, YFSETQ. V lost 0 bases, J lost 3 bases, and 9 bases lay in between. The CDR3 DNA reads TGCGCCAGCAGCTTGGAGGACAGCTACACTGAAGCTTTCTTT. As protein: CASSLEDSYTEAFF.

This clone occurred a few times. V usage is TRBV9 and J usage is TRBJ1-1; possible D gene TRBD1, 6 bases. V was pared by 3 bases and J by 0 bases, with 9 bases between. The CDR3 has 14 amino acids. CDR1 SGDLS and CDR2 YYNGEE come from the germline V gene. The DNA for the CDR3 is TGTGCCAGCAGCGAGCGACAGGTGAACACTGAAGCTTTCTTT. It yields the protein CASSERQVNTEAFF. The full variable domain, rest sourced from reference TRBV9 and TRBJ1-1, is DSGVTQTPKHLITATGQRVTLRCSPRSGDLSVYWYQQSLDQGLQFLIQYYNGEERAKGNILERFSAQQFPDLHSELNLSSLELGDSALYFCASSERQVNTEAFFGQGTRLTVV.